These 14 T cell receptor beta chains share one sample of origin, sequenced in a study of Ad26.COV2.S vaccination and SARS-CoV-2 variants. Only in-frame clones appear in the TCRdb table, and some are missing; sequencing was by immunoSEQ multiplex PCR. Of approximately 340,000 clones listed, 90% to 95% were seen once; the top ten hold 3.9%. This specimen was peripheral blood, taken after recovery from COVID-19. The receptors were gathered from a human donor who had recovered from COVID-19.

The chain is built from TRBV5-6 and TRBJ2-7; D not resolved. The CDR3 spans 15 residues. Looked up from germline, CDR1 is SGHDT and CDR2 is YYEEEE. V lost 0 bases and J 0 bases, leaving 10 bases between the germline ends. The DNA for the CDR3 is TGTGCCAGCAGCTTGGTAAGAAGGGTCTCCTACGAGCAGTACTTC. Translating it yields CASSLVRRVSYEQYF.

The rearrangement uses TRBV10-3 and TRBJ1-3; a possible D gene is TRBD1 (5 bases). This CDR3 contains 12 residues. In germline, CDR1 is ENHRY, CDR2 SYGVKD. V lost 11 bases to trimming and J lost 3 bases, with 11 bases between them. The DNA of the CDR3 is TGTGCCGTACGGGACGGTGGAAACACCATATATTTT. This sequence encodes CAVRDGGNTIYF.

V gene TRBV16 combines with J gene TRBJ2-5; TRBD2 aligns across 11 bases. CDR1 is KGHSY and CDR2 is FQNENV in the germline V gene. V lost 2 bases and J lost 1; bases outside the gene matches: 6. The CDR3 extends over 17 amino acids. The chain's CDR3 is CASSQLSLAGGQETQYF. The CDR3 DNA is TGTGCCAGCAGCCAACTGTCGCTAGCGGGGGGCCAAGAGACCCAGTACTTC.

The J gene is TRBJ2-7, the V gene TRBV6-5; D ambiguous. This CDR3 comprises 14 residues. V was shortened by 0 bases and J by 1 base, with 7 bases between the two germline ends. Germline V gene sequence: CDR1 MNHEY, CDR2 SVGAGI. The CDR3 nucleotides read TGTGCCAGCAGTTACTCGACGGAGTCCTACGAGCAGTACTTC. The encoded protein is CASSYSTESYEQYF.

The chain joins TRBV12-3 or TRBV12-4 to TRBJ2-6; D gene uncertain. V shed 8 bases and J shed 1 base, with 3 bases lying between them. The CDR3 spans 12 residues. CDR3 in amino acids: CASYSGANVLTF. The CDR3 bases are TGTGCCAGCTATTCTGGGGCCAACGTCCTGACTTTC.

The gene calls are TRBV7-9 and TRBJ1-2; D perhaps matches TRBD1 (6 bases). V lost 6 bases and J 4 bases, leaving 18 bases between the germline ends. This CDR3 has 15 residues. The germline CDR1 and CDR2 sequences are SEHNR and FQNEAQ (reference sequence). The CDR3 is CASSYDPDRFYGYTF. CDR3 sequence (DNA): TGTGCCAGCAGTTATGATCCGGACAGATTCTATGGCTACACCTTC.

J is TRBJ2-3 and V is TRBV7-9; D not resolved. Trimming cost V 5 bases and J 8 bases, with 8 bases left between them. This CDR3 contains 11 residues. Germline-derived CDR1 and CDR2 are SEHNR and FQNEAQ (reference sequence). The CDR3 nucleotides are TGTGCCAGCAGCGGTGGAGTTACGCAGTATTTT. Translated: CASSGGVTQYF.

The sample holds one count of this clone. The rearrangement joins TRBV19 to TRBJ1-2; D call uncertain. V lost 5 bases and J lost 4, with 14 bases in between. This CDR3 comprises 14 residues. CDR1 LNHDA and CDR2 SQIVND come from the germline V gene (reference sequence). DNA for the CDR3: TGTGCCAGTAGTGGACCCTCAAGTATCTATGGCTACACCTTC. It specifies CASSGPSSIYGYTF.

The chain has TRBV7-2 and TRBJ1-2; 10 bases are a match to TRBD1. The CDR3 totals 14 residues. CDR1 and CDR2 from the germline V gene are SGHTA and FQGNSA. The trim removed 5 bases at V and 6 bases at J, leaving 6 bases unmatched. CDR3 in amino acids: CASSRPDRGDGYTF. In DNA form, the CDR3 reads TGTGCCAGCAGCCGCCCGGACAGGGGGGATGGCTACACCTTC.

The CDR3 nucleotides are TGTGCCAGCAGCCAAGGGACAGGGATCACTGAAGCTTTCTTT. This encodes CASSQGTGITEAFF. This chain connects TRBV3-1 (or the pseudogene TRBV3-2) to TRBJ1-1; 8 nucleotides match TRBD1. V lost 1 base to trimming and J lost 4 bases; unmatched junction nucleotides: 2. The germline gives CDR1 LGHDT, CDR2 YNNKEL (reference sequence). The CDR3 consists of 14 residues.

The chain uses TRBV5-1 and TRBJ2-1, with 9 bases matching TRBD2. This CDR3 has 15 residues. V lost 7 bases and J lost 4; bases outside the gene matches: 9. Germline CDR1 and CDR2: SGHRS and YFSETQ. As DNA, the CDR3 is TGCGCCAGCTCCTTGGCGGGGGGGCAGTACAATGAGCAGTTCTTC. This gives the protein CASSLAGGQYNEQFF. Complete variable domain (other parts from reference TRBV5-1 and TRBJ2-1): KAGVTQTPRYLIKTRGQQVTLSCSPISGHRSVSWYQQTPGQGLQFLFEYFSETQRNKGNFPGRFSGRQFSNSRSEMNVSTLELGDSALYLCASSLAGGQYNEQFFGPGTRLTVL.

CDR3 protein: CASSSGQGGETPIDGYTF. The CDR3 nucleotides are TGCGCCAGCAGCTCGGGACAGGGGGGGGAAACCCCCATCGATGGCTACACCTTC. The gene calls are TRBV5-1 and TRBJ1-2, with 11 positions matching TRBD1. With V trimmed by 3 bases and J by 6 bases, 16 bases remained unmatched. CDR3 length: 18 residues. Germline V gives CDR1 SGHRS, CDR2 YFSETQ.

The rearrangement uses TRBV18 and TRBJ2-2; perhaps TRBD1 as D (6 bases). Germline values: CDR1 KGHSH, CDR2 LQKENI. Trimming removed 2 bases from V and 3 bases from J, with 13 bases in between. This CDR3 has 16 amino acids. This CDR3 is CASSPNDRFYTGELFF. The CDR3 bases are TGTGCCAGCTCACCAAATGACAGGTTCTACACCGGGGAGCTGTTTTTT.

The J gene is TRBJ1-2, the V gene TRBV7-9; D not certain. The CDR3 extends over 15 amino acids. The germline V gene encodes CDR1 SEHNR and CDR2 FQNEAQ (reference sequence). V lost 0 bases, J lost 4 bases, and 12 bases lay in between. The CDR3 here is CASSLARAQSYGYTF. The CDR3 DNA is TGTGCCAGCAGCTTAGCGCGGGCCCAGAGCTATGGCTACACCTTC.